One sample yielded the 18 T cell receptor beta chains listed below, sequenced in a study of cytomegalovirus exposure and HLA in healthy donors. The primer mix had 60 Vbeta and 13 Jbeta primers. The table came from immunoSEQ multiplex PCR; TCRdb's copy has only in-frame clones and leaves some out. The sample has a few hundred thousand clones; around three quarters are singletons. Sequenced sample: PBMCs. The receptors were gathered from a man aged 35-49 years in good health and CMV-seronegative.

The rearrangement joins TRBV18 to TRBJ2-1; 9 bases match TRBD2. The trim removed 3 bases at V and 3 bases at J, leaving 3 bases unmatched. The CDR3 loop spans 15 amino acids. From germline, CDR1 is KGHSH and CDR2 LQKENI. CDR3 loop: CASSPLAGNYNEQFF. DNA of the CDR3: TGTGCCAGCTCACCGCTAGCGGGAAACTACAATGAGCAGTTCTTC.

This CDR3 is CASSFTTGGGNTIYF. CDR3 bases: TGCGCCAGCAGCTTTACGACAGGGGGTGGAAACACCATATATTTT. This rearrangement joins TRBV5-1 to TRBJ1-3; 9 positions match TRBD1. The CDR3 sequence is 15 residues long. V was clipped by 2 bases and J by 3 bases; unmatched bases: 3. CDR1 is SGHRS and CDR2 is YFSETQ in the germline V gene.

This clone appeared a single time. CDR3 in DNA: TGTGCCTGCCGGGGGGGAGGGGATGAGCAGTTCTTC. Its protein is CACRGGGDEQFF. V gene TRBV7-9 combines with J gene TRBJ2-1; 8 bases line up with TRBD2. The CDR3 extends over 12 amino acids. The V gene end was trimmed by 11 bases and the J gene end by 8 bases; junction bases not matched to a gene: 8. The germline V gene encodes CDR1 SEHNR and CDR2 FQNEAQ (reference sequence).

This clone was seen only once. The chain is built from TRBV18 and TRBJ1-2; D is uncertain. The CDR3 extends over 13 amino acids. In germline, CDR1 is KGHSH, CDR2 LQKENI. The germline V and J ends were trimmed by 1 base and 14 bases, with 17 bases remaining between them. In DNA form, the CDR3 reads TGTGCCAGCTCACCACAATCAGGAGGCGAGAAGACCTTC. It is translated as CASSPQSGGEKTF. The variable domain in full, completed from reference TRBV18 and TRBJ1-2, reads NAGVMQNPRHLVRRRGQEARLRCSPMKGHSHVYWYRQLPEEGLKFMVYLQKENIIDESGMPKERFSAEFPKEGPSILRIQQVVRGDSAAYFCASSPQSGGEKTFGSGTRLTVV.

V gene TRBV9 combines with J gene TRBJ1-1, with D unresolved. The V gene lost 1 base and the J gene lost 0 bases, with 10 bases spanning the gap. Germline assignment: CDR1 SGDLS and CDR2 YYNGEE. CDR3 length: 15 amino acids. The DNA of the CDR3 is TGTGCCAGCAGCGTATCAGTTCTCATGAACACTGAAGCTTTCTTT. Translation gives CASSVSVLMNTEAFF.

The CDR3 DNA reads as TGTGCCAGCAGCCCTCCCCCCCGGGGACAGGGGGGTGAAAAACTGTTTTTT. Its translation is CASSPPPRGQGGEKLFF. The chain couples TRBV7-9 to TRBJ1-4; 11 bases match TRBD1. This CDR3 contains 17 residues. Germline values: CDR1 SEHNR, CDR2 FQNEAQ (reference sequence). J lost 7 bases, V lost 5 bases, and 12 bases had no gene match.

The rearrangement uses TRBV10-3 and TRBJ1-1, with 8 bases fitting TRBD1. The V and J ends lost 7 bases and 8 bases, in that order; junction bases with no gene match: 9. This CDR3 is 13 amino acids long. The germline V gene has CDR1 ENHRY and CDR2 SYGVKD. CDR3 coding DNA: TGTGCCATCACCGCATCGGGGACAGGAGAAGCTTTCTTT. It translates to CAITASGTGEAFF.

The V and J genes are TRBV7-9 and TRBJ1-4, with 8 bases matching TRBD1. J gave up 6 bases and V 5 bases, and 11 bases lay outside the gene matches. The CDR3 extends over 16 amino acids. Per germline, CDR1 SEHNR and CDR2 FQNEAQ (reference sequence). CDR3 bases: TGTGCCAGCAGCCGCTTCGGACAGGGCCACTATGAAAAACTGTTTTTT. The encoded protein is CASSRFGQGHYEKLFF.

The chain's CDR3 is CASSFGLLYNEQFF. As DNA, the CDR3 is TGTGCCAGCAGTTTTGGCCTTCTCTACAATGAGCAGTTCTTC. This rearrangement joins TRBV27 to TRBJ2-1; D is ambiguous. Per the germline V gene, CDR1 is MNHEY and CDR2 is SMNVEV (reference sequence). Trimming shortened V by 3 bases and J by 3 bases, and 9 bases separated the two germline ends. The CDR3 has 14 residues.

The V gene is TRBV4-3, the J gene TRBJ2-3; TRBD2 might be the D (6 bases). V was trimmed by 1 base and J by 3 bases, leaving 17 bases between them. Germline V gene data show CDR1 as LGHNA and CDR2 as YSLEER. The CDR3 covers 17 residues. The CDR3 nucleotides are TGCGCCAGCAGCCAAGTTAGGTTGGGGGGTGTAACAGATACGCAGTATTTT. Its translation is CASSQVRLGGVTDTQYF.

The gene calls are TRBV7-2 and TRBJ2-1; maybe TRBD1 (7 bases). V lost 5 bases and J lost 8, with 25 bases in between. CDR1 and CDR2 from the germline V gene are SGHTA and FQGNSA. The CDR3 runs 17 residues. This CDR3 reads CASSPRRGPLAFHEQFF. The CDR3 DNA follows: TGTGCCAGCAGCCCCCGGAGGGGGCCACTAGCTTTTCATGAGCAGTTCTTC. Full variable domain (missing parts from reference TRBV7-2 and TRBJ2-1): GAGVSQSPSNKVTEKGKDVELRCDPISGHTALYWYRQSLGQGLEFLIYFQGNSAPDKSGLPSDRFSAERTGGSVSTLTIQRTQQEDSAVYLCASSPRRGPLAFHEQFFGPGTRLTVL.

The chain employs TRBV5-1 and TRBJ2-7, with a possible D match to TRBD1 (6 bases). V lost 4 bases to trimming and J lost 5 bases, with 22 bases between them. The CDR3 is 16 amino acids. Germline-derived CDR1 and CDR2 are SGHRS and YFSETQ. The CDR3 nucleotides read TGCGCCAGCAGCCCAGGACCAATGACAGGTTCCAACGAGCAGTACTTC. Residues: CASSPGPMTGSNEQYF.

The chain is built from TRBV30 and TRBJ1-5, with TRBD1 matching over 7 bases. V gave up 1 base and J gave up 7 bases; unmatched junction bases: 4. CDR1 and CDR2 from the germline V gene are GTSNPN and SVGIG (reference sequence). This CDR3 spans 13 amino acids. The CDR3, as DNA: TGTGCCTGGAGTGATACAGGGGAACAGCCCCAGCATTTT. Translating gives CAWSDTGEQPQHF.

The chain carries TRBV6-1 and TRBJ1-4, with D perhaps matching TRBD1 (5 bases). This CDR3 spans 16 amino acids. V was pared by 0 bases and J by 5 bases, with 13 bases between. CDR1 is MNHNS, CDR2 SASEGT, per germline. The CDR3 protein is CASSEAHGQGNEKLFF. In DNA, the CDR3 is TGTGCCAGCAGTGAAGCGCACGGGCAGGGCAATGAAAAACTGTTTTTT.

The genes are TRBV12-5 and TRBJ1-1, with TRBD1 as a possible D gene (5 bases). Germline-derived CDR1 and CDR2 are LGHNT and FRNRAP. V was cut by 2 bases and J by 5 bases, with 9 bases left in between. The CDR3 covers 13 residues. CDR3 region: CASGLIRGTEAFF. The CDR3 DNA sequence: TGTGCTAGTGGTTTGATCCGGGGGACTGAAGCTTTCTTT.

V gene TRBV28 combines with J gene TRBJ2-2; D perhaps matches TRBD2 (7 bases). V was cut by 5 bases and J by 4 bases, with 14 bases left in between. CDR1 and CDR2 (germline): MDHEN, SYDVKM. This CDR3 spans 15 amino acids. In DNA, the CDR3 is TGTGCCAGCAGTAGGGGGGGCGAGGGCACCGGGGAGCTGTTTTTT. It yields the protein CASSRGGEGTGELFF.

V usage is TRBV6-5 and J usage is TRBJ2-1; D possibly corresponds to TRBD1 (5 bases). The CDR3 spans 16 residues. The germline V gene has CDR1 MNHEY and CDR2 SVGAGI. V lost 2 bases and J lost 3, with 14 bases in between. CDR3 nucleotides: TGTGCCAGCAGTTACAGAAGGGGTGGGATCTACAATGAGCAGTTCTTC. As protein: CASSYRRGGIYNEQFF.

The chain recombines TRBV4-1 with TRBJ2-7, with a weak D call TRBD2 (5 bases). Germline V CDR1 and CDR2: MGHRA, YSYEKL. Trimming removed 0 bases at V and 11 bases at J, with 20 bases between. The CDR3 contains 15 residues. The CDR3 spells CASSQDRGEGKVEYF. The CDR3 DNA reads TGCGCCAGCAGCCAAGATCGGGGTGAAGGAAAGGTGGAGTACTTC.